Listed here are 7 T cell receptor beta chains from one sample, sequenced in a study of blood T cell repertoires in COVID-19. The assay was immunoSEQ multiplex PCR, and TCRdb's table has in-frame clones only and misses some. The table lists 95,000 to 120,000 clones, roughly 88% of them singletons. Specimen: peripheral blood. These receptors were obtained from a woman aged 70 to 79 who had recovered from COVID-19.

The CDR3 nucleotides read TGTGCCGGTGCCGGGACAGCTAATGAAAAACTGTTTTTT. Its translation is CAGAGTANEKLFF. The chain is built from TRBV2 and TRBJ1-4, with 7 bases that match TRBD1. Germline CDR1 and CDR2: SNHLY and FYNNEI. This CDR3 is built from 13 residues. V lost 11 bases to trimming and J lost 3 bases; unmatched junction nucleotides: 6.

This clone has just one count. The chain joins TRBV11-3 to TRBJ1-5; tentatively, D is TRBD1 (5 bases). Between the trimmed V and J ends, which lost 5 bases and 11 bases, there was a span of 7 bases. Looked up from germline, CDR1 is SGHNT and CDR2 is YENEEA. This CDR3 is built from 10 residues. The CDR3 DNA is TGTGCCAGCAGCCCGGGGGCCCAGCATTTT. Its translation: CASSPGAQHF. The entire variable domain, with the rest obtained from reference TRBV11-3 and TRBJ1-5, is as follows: EAGVVQSPRYKIIEKKQPVAFWCNPISGHNTLYWYLQNLGQGPELLIRYENEEAVDDSQLPKDRFSAERLKGVDSTLKIQPAELGDSAVYLCASSPGAQHFGDGTRLSIL.

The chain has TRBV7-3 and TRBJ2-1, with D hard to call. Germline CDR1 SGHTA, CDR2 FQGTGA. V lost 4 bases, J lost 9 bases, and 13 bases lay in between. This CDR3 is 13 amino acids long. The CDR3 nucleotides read TGTGCCAGCAGCTCCCTTGCGGTGGGTGAGCAGTTCTTC. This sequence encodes CASSSLAVGEQFF.

DNA of the CDR3: TGTGCCAGCTCACCACGGGGGGACTATGGCTACACCTTC. Translating gives CASSPRGDYGYTF. This rearrangement joins TRBV18 to TRBJ1-2, with D tentatively TRBD1 (5 bases). V lost 1 base and J lost 3, with 6 bases in between. This CDR3 has 13 residues. Germline V lookup: CDR1 KGHSH, CDR2 LQKENI.

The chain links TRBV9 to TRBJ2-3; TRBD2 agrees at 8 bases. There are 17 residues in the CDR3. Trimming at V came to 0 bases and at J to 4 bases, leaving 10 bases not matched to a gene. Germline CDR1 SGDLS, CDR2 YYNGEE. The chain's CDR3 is CASSVAAGRGGADTQYF. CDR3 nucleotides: TGTGCCAGCAGCGTAGCGGCCGGGAGGGGGGGTGCAGATACGCAGTATTTT.

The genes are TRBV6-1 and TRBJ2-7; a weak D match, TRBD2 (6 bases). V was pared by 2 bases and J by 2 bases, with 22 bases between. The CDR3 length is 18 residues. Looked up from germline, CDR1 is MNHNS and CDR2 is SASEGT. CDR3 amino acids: CASSETHSGGTLAYEQYF. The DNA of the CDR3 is TGTGCCAGCAGTGAAACCCACTCCGGCGGGACTTTAGCCTACGAGCAGTACTTC.

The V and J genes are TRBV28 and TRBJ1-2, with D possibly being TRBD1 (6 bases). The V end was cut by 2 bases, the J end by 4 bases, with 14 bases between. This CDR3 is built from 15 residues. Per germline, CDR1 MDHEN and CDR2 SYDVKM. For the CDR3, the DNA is TGTGCCAGCAGTTTAGTGCAGGGGTCGGGCTATGGCTACACCTTC. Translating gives CASSLVQGSGYGYTF.